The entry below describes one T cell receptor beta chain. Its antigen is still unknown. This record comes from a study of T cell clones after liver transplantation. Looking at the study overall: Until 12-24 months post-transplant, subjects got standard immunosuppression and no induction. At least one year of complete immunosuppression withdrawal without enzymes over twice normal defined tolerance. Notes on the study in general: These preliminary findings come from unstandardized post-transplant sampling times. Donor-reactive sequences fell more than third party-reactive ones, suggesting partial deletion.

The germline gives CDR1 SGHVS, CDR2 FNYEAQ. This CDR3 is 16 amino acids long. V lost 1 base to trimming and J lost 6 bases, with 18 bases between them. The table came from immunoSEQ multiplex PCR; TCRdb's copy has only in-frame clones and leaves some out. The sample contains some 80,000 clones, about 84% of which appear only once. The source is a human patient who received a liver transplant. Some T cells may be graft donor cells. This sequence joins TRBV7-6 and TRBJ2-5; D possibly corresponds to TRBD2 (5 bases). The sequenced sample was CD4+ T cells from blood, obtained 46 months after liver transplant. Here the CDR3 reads CASSLVMPGSGKTQYF. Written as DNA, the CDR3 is TGTGCCAGCAGCTTAGTAATGCCGGGATCGGGGAAGACCCAGTACTTC.